The 10 T cell receptor beta chains in this list originate from one sample, sequenced in a study of T cells after yellow fever vaccination. One entry per CDR3 protein results from TCRdb running MiXCR on the 5' RACE reads. The sample has some 320,000 distinct CDR3 sequences, around a tenth seen once. The source material was CD4+ T cells sorted from PBMCs, sampled 45 days after the yellow fever booster vaccination. The receptors originated from a man aged 18 to 29 who received the YFV17D yellow fever vaccine.

This clonotype occurred many times. The chain links TRBV5-1 to TRBJ2-3, with 9 positions matching TRBD1. The V and J ends lost 5 bases and 5 bases, in that order; junction bases with no gene match: 9. Germline-derived CDR1 and CDR2 are SGHRS and YFSETQ. The CDR3 contains 15 residues. The CDR3 bases are TGCGCCAGCAGATCACAGGGGGCTTCTGAAGATACGCAGTATTTT. Its protein is CASRSQGASEDTQYF.

This clonotype came up a few times. The rearrangement links TRBV3-1 to TRBJ2-7; no firm D call. V was shortened by 0 bases and J by 3 bases, with 15 bases between the two germline ends. From germline, CDR1 is LGHDT and CDR2 YNNKEL (reference sequence). This CDR3 region has 16 residues. The CDR3 coding sequence is TGTGCCAGCAGCCAAGAGACGCGGAGATTAAGCTACGAGCAGTACTTC. Translating gives CASSQETRRLSYEQYF.

This chain uses TRBV29-1 with TRBJ2-3; TRBD1 might be the D (5 bases). CDR3 length: 14 amino acids. Trimming removed 6 bases at V and 3 bases at J, with 16 bases between. CDR1 is SQVTM, CDR2 ANQGSEA, per germline. Written as DNA, the CDR3 is TGCAGCGTCGCAGGGTCAGGTTCGACAGATACGCAGTATTTT. Translation gives CSVAGSGSTDTQYF.

The chain employs TRBV10-3 and TRBJ2-3; TRBD2 aligns across 7 bases. This CDR3 comprises 13 residues. Germline V CDR1 and CDR2: ENHRY, SYGVKD. With V trimmed by 8 bases and J by 1 base, 3 bases remained unmatched. CDR3 in amino acids: CAIRGGGTDTQYF. CDR3 coding DNA: TGTGCCATCCGTGGGGGGGGCACAGATACGCAGTATTTT.

The chain couples TRBV29-1 to TRBJ1-1; D possibly corresponds to TRBD1 (5 bases). CDR1 and CDR2 (germline): SQVTM, ANQGSEA. The CDR3 length is 14 residues. The V end was cut by 7 bases, the J end by 3 bases, with 18 bases between. The CDR3: CSGGVLGLDTEAFF. In DNA form, the CDR3 reads TGCAGCGGGGGGGTACTCGGATTGGACACTGAAGCTTTCTTT.

The table lists this clonotype with a few counts. The chain is built from TRBV11-2 and TRBJ2-5; D may be TRBD2 (5 bases). V shed 0 bases and J shed 5 bases, with 10 bases lying between them. The CDR3 sequence is 14 residues long. Germline V gene sequence: CDR1 SGHAT, CDR2 FQNNGV. CDR3 protein: CASSLDRGVETQYF. The CDR3 nucleotides are TGTGCCAGCAGCTTAGATCGGGGAGTGGAGACCCAGTACTTC. Supplemented by reference TRBV11-2 and TRBJ2-5, the full variable domain reads EAGVAQSPRYKIIEKRQSVAFWCNPISGHATLYWYQQILGQGPKLLIQFQNNGVVDDSQLPKDRFSAERLKGVDSTLKIQPAKLEDSAVYLCASSLDRGVETQYFGPGTRLLVL.

To note about this clonotype: This may be a read error, as it is one base from a much larger clone. The chain uses TRBV29-1 and TRBJ2-3, with 13 bases that match TRBD2. CDR1 is SQVTM, CDR2 ANQGSEA, per germline. Unmatched junction bases numbered 3, after V lost 5 bases and J lost 1 base. The CDR3 consists of 15 residues. CDR3 sequence (DNA): TGCAGCGTTACCGGACTAGCGGGGGGCACAGATACGCAGTATTTT. It yields the protein CSVTGLAGGTDTQYF.

The chain recombines TRBV18 with TRBJ2-2, with D possibly being TRBD2 (6 bases). The CDR3 is 14 residues long. CDR1 is KGHSH and CDR2 is LQKENI in the germline V gene. The V end was cut by 0 bases, the J end by 6 bases, with 8 bases between. CDR3 bases: TGTGCCAGCTCACCACCGAGGGAGGCCGGGGAGCTGTTTTTT. Translated, it gives CASSPPREAGELFF.

The chain has TRBV6-1 and TRBJ2-1; 8 positions match TRBD2. Unmatched junction bases numbered 4, after V lost 3 bases and J lost 9 bases. Germline CDR1 reads MNHNS; CDR2 reads SASEGT. The CDR3 is made up of 13 amino acids. CDR3 loop: CASSEGLGREQFF. CDR3 nucleotide sequence: TGTGCCAGCAGTGAGGGACTAGGGCGTGAGCAGTTCTTC.

J is TRBJ2-3 and V is TRBV10-1; D unclear. The V end was cut by 6 bases, the J end by 5 bases, with 15 bases between. Germline V lookup: CDR1 WNHNN, CDR2 SYGVQD (reference sequence). This CDR3 has 14 residues. CDR3 region: CASSEVGLGDTQYF. The CDR3 DNA follows: TGCGCCAGCAGCGAGGTAGGCCTGGGAGATACGCAGTATTTT.